This TCR beta chain was recovered during a study of patients and donors after allogeneic stem cell transplantation. MiXCR was run by TCRdb on the RT-PCR reads, yielding one entry per CDR3 protein. The data contain approximately 410,000 distinct CDR3 sequences, under 20% of them singletons. The V gene's germline CDR1 is DFQATT and CDR2 SNEGSKA (reference sequence). The CDR3 is 12 residues long. The ends were cut back, 2 bases at V and 2 bases at J, with 7 bases in the middle. The sequence came from a human donor who was either an allogeneic HSCT recipient or a stem cell or donor lymphocyte infusion donor (not recorded which). It is not recorded whose cells these are; they may come from a transplant donor. The chain uses TRBV20-1 and TRBJ2-7; D unclear. What was sequenced was blood, either unsorted or a sorted T cell fraction (not recorded which). The CDR3 loop reads CSARQETYEQYF. The CDR3 DNA sequence: TGCAGTGCTAGACAGGAGACCTACGAGCAGTACTTC.